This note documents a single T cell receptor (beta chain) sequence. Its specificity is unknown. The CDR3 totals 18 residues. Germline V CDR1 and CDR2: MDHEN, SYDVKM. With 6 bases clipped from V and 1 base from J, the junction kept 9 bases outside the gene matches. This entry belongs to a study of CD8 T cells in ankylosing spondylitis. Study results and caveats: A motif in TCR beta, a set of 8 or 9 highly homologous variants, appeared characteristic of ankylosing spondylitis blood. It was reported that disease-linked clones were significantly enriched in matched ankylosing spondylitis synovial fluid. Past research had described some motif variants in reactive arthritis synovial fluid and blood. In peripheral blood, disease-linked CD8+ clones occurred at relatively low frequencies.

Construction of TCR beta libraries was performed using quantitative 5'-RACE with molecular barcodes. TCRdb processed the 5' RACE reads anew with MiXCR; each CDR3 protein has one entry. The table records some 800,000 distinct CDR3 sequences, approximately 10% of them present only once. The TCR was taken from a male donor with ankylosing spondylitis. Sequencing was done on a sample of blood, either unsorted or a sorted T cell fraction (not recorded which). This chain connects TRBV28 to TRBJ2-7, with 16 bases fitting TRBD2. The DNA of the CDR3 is TGTGCCAGCAGCCCCAGTCCGGGACTAGCGGGAGGGTCCTACGAGCAGTACTTC. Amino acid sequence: CASSPSPGLAGGSYEQYF.